The 2 T cell receptor beta chains below come from one sample, sequenced in a study of T cell responses to AZD1222 COVID-19 vaccine. The assay was immunoSEQ multiplex PCR, and TCRdb's table has in-frame clones only and misses some. The sample includes 90,000 to 100,000 clones, almost 90% of them seen just once. This sample comprised peripheral blood, obtained 28 days after the second AZD1222 dose. The receptors were gathered from an adult who received the AZD1222 COVID-19 vaccine.

The rearrangement uses TRBV10-3 and TRBJ2-2; D is uncertain. Trimming took 3 bases from V and 0 from J, leaving 11 bases between them. The CDR3 consists of 16 residues. Per germline, CDR1 ENHRY and CDR2 SYGVKD. The CDR3, as DNA: TGTGCCATCAGTGACTCACTCATCGCGAACACCGGGGAGCTGTTTTTT. This encodes CAISDSLIANTGELFF.

The J gene is TRBJ2-7, the V gene TRBV10-3; 11 nucleotides agree with TRBD1. CDR1 ENHRY and CDR2 SYGVKD come from the germline V gene. The V gene end was trimmed by 6 bases and the J gene end by 3 bases; junction bases not matched to a gene: 4. CDR3 size: 14 residues. CDR3 bases: TGTGCCATCAGACCCGGGACAGGGGGCTACGAGCAGTACTTC. Translation gives CAIRPGTGGYEQYF.